Below are 26 T cell receptor beta chains sequenced from a single sample in a study of OX40 agonist ivuxolimab in advanced cancers. Assay used: immunoSEQ multiplex PCR; TCRdb lists only in-frame clones, some missing. The sample lists more than 60,000 clones, 80% to 85% occurring once. Sequencing used CD4+ or CD8+ T cells sorted from blood, obtained in a trial of the OX40 agonist ivuxolimab. The receptors here all came from an adult with an advanced solid tumor such as melanoma, head and neck, liver or kidney cancer.

The chain is built from TRBV7-2 and TRBJ1-2, with 8 bases aligning to TRBD1. The V segment lost 5 bases and the J segment 7 bases; nucleotides outside the gene matches: 15. CDR1 and CDR2 (germline): SGHTA, FQGNSA. This CDR3 comprises 16 residues. CDR3: CASSLQTGDVVAGYTF. The CDR3 bases are TGTGCCAGCAGCCTACAGACAGGGGACGTGGTGGCTGGCTACACCTTC.

This clone was recorded only once. CDR3 DNA: TGTGCCAGCAGCCAATATGGGCCCCAAGAGACCCAGTACTTC. It encodes CASSQYGPQETQYF. The chain uses TRBV27 and TRBJ2-5; D gene uncertain. The CDR3 has 14 residues. CDR1 MNHEY and CDR2 SMNVEV come from the germline V gene (reference sequence). Trimming removed 6 bases at V and 1 base at J, with 12 bases between.

The rearrangement links TRBV7-2 to TRBJ2-7; 9 bases line up with TRBD1. The length of the CDR3 is 15 residues. The V gene's germline CDR1 is SGHTA and CDR2 FQGNSA. The J segment lost 6 bases and the V segment lost 4 bases, leaving 10 bases of the junction unmatched. Here the CDR3 reads CASSSRSTGGSEQYF. CDR3 DNA: TGTGCCAGCAGCTCCAGAAGCACAGGGGGCAGCGAGCAGTACTTC.

The chain couples TRBV4-2 to TRBJ2-7, with D tentatively TRBD1 (5 bases). Germline-derived CDR1 and CDR2 are LGHNA and YNFKEQ. V was pared by 5 bases and J by 7 bases, with 18 bases between. The CDR3 has 14 residues. CDR3 sequence: CASSLWSGSGEQYF. In DNA, the CDR3 is TGTGCCAGCAGCTTATGGTCAGGGTCCGGGGAGCAGTACTTC.

The genes are TRBV6-5 and TRBJ1-2; no reliable D call. This CDR3 region has 12 residues. V lost 6 bases and J lost 2, with 7 bases in between. Germline lookup yields CDR1 MNHEY and CDR2 SVGAGI. The CDR3 DNA is TGTGCCAGCAGGGGCGGAAACTATGGCTACACCTTC. Its protein product is CASRGGNYGYTF.

The chain combines TRBV10-3 with TRBJ1-2, with 9 bases aligning to TRBD1. CDR3 length equals 13 residues. V gave up 7 bases and J gave up 8 bases; unmatched junction bases: 8. The germline V gene has CDR1 ENHRY and CDR2 SYGVKD. The DNA for the CDR3 is TGTGCCATCACCAGGGACAGGGTCGGGGGCTACACCTTC. It translates to CAITRDRVGGYTF.

The chain uses TRBV7-9 and TRBJ2-3; no definite D call. The germline gives CDR1 SEHNR, CDR2 FQNEAQ (reference sequence). V dropped 1 base and J dropped 3 bases, with 8 bases sitting between them. This CDR3 region has 14 residues. The CDR3 spells CASSLERDTDTQYF. The CDR3 DNA sequence: TGTGCCAGCAGCTTAGAAAGGGATACAGATACGCAGTATTTT.

The chain joins TRBV2 to TRBJ2-2, with D possibly being TRBD1 (6 bases). CDR3 size: 14 residues. V shed 7 bases and J shed 6 bases, with 15 bases lying between them. CDR1 is SNHLY and CDR2 is FYNNEI in the germline V gene. The CDR3, as DNA: TGTGCCAGCATCTACAGGGCGGGCGCCGGGGAGCTGTTTTTT. This codes for CASIYRAGAGELFF.

The chain employs TRBV6-5 and TRBJ2-5; 9 bases map to TRBD2. CDR3 length equals 15 residues. CDR1 is MNHEY and CDR2 is SVGAGI in the germline V gene. Trimming removed 4 bases from V and 1 base from J; junction bases left unmatched: 4. CDR3 loop: CASSSLSGGQETQYF. The CDR3 DNA reads TGTGCCAGCAGTTCCCTTAGCGGGGGCCAAGAGACCCAGTACTTC.

The chain links TRBV6-5 to TRBJ1-3; weak D call: TRBD1 (5 bases). The germline V gene encodes CDR1 MNHEY and CDR2 SVGAGI. The CDR3 extends over 13 amino acids. Trimming pared 7 bases from V and 6 bases from J, leaving 13 bases between. CDR3 in amino acids: CASTSGVENTIYF. The CDR3 DNA sequence: TGTGCCAGCACCTCGGGGGTTGAAAACACCATATATTTT.

The chain couples TRBV29-1 to TRBJ2-7, with 7 bases lining up with TRBD1. Trimming cost V 4 bases and J 3 bases; bases outside gene matches: 3. This CDR3 has 12 residues. The V gene's germline CDR1 is SQVTM and CDR2 ANQGSEA. The CDR3 protein is CSVVTGVYEQYF. For the CDR3, the DNA is TGCAGCGTTGTAACAGGGGTCTACGAGCAGTACTTC.

The rearrangement joins TRBV18 to TRBJ1-1; unclear D gene. CDR3 length: 17 amino acids. Looked up from germline, CDR1 is KGHSH and CDR2 is LQKENI. V lost 2 bases to trimming and J lost 1 base, with 17 bases between them. CDR3 nucleotide sequence: TGTGCCAGCTCACCATTAGAGTGGGTCCTACCGAACACTGAAGCTTTCTTT. It encodes CASSPLEWVLPNTEAFF. Using reference TRBV18 and TRBJ1-1 for the parts outside the CDR3, the full variable domain is NAGVMQNPRHLVRRRGQEARLRCSPMKGHSHVYWYRQLPEEGLKFMVYLQKENIIDESGMPKERFSAEFPKEGPSILRIQQVVRGDSAAYFCASSPLEWVLPNTEAFFGQGTRLTVV.

The J gene is TRBJ1-1, the V gene TRBV5-4, with D possibly TRBD1 on 6 matching bases. With 0 bases removed from V and 3 bases from J, the gap between germline ends came to 12 bases. CDR1 SGHNT and CDR2 YYREEE come from the germline V gene (reference sequence). This CDR3 has 15 residues. DNA for the CDR3: TGTGCCAGCAGCTTGGTCAGGGGTAGGGACACTGAAGCTTTCTTT. Protein product: CASSLVRGRDTEAFF.

The chain employs TRBV14 and TRBJ2-3; either TRBD1 or TRBD2 may fit D (6 bases each). This CDR3 comprises 15 residues. V shed 4 bases and J shed 8 bases, with 19 bases lying between them. The germline CDR1 and CDR2 sequences are SGHDN and FVKESK. The CDR3 bases are TGTGCCAGCAGCCGCTTAGGAGGGGGTGTAGGTACGCAGTATTTT. It is translated as CASSRLGGGVGTQYF.

The chain employs TRBV15 and TRBJ2-1; 8 bases are shared with TRBD2. CDR3 length: 15 residues. Per the germline V gene, CDR1 is LNHNV and CDR2 is YYDKDF (reference sequence). V gave up 5 bases and J gave up 3 bases; unmatched junction bases: 6. Written as DNA, the CDR3 is TGTGCCACCAGCGGACCCGGGACTAGCTACAATGAGCAGTTCTTC. It is translated as CATSGPGTSYNEQFF.

This clone was seen more than once but under ten times. The V and J genes are TRBV11-1 and TRBJ2-1, with 8 bases that match TRBD2. CDR1 and CDR2 (germline): SGHAT, FQDESV (reference sequence). The CDR3 covers 14 residues. V trimming: 1 base; J trimming: 8 bases; junction bases outside the gene matches: 4. The CDR3 protein is CASSLGTSNDEQFF. The CDR3 DNA reads as TGTGCCAGCAGCTTAGGGACTAGCAACGATGAGCAGTTCTTC.

The rearrangement joins TRBV5-4 to TRBJ2-7; D uncertain. With 3 bases removed from V and 1 base from J, the gap between germline ends came to 17 bases. Germline V gene lookup returns CDR1 SGHNT and CDR2 YYREEE (reference sequence). The CDR3 totals 16 residues. The CDR3: CASSSLGSAGSYEQYF. The CDR3, as DNA: TGTGCCAGCAGCTCTCTGGGGTCGGCAGGTTCCTACGAGCAGTACTTC.

The gene calls are TRBV15 and TRBJ1-2; D call uncertain. V dropped 0 bases and J dropped 4 bases, with 3 bases sitting between them. The germline V gene has CDR1 LNHNV and CDR2 YYDKDF (reference sequence). This CDR3 region has 12 residues. The DNA for the CDR3 is TGTGCCACCAGCAGAGATACCTATGGCTACACCTTC. Translation: CATSRDTYGYTF.

This clone was seen only once. This sequence joins TRBV15 and TRBJ1-5, with TRBD1 as a possible D gene (6 bases). CDR1 is LNHNV, CDR2 YYDKDF, per germline (reference sequence). V lost 5 bases to trimming and J lost 0 bases, with 23 bases between them. The CDR3 runs to 19 residues. The DNA of the CDR3 is TGTGCCACCAGCGGGGGGGCAGGGCGAAACCTTTATAGCAATCAGCCCCAGCATTTT. It translates to CATSGGAGRNLYSNQPQHF.

This rearrangement joins TRBV18 to TRBJ1-4; D unresolved. The V and J ends lost 11 bases and 5 bases respectively, with 15 bases between them. The CDR3 covers 13 residues. Germline V gives CDR1 KGHSH, CDR2 LQKENI. CDR3 sequence reads: CAFVKSLNEKLFF. The CDR3 region has the DNA TGTGCCTTTGTCAAAAGCCTAAATGAAAAACTGTTTTTT.

The chain combines TRBV7-2 with TRBJ2-7; D gene unclear. V gave up 4 bases and J gave up 5 bases, with 6 bases separating them. Germline loops: CDR1 SGHTA, CDR2 FQGNSA. The CDR3 runs to 11 residues. Here the CDR3 DNA reads TGTGCCAGCAGCTCCTCTGACGAGCAGTACTTC. Its protein is CASSSSDEQYF.

The genes are TRBV7-9 and TRBJ1-2, with 7 positions matching TRBD1. This CDR3 is 14 amino acids long. Germline CDR1 and CDR2: SEHNR and FQNEAQ (reference sequence). The trim removed 3 bases at V and 5 bases at J, leaving 6 bases unmatched. CDR3 coding DNA: TGTGCCAGCAGCTTTACGACAGGGCGATATGGCTACACCTTC. As protein: CASSFTTGRYGYTF.

This sequence joins TRBV5-1 and TRBJ1-2; 9 bases fit TRBD1. J was trimmed by 4 bases and V by 0 bases; bases with no gene match: 7. Germline CDR1 reads SGHRS; CDR2 reads YFSETQ. This CDR3 has 16 amino acids. The CDR3, as DNA: TGCGCCAGCAGCTTGGGGGCCCGGACAGGGGCCTATGGCTACACCTTC. Its protein is CASSLGARTGAYGYTF.

The chain couples TRBV6-5 to TRBJ2-6; D is undetermined. The germline CDR1 and CDR2 sequences are MNHEY and SVGAGI. The CDR3 spans 14 residues. Trimming removed 5 bases at V and 3 bases at J, with 8 bases between. In nucleotides, the CDR3 is TGTGCCAGCAGTGGCAGTGGTGGGGCCAACGTCCTGACTTTC. It is translated as CASSGSGGANVLTF.

The chain uses TRBV2 and TRBJ1-5; D uncertain. The CDR3 is 15 residues long. V was trimmed by 3 bases and J by 2 bases, leaving 11 bases between them. CDR1 is SNHLY and CDR2 is FYNNEI in the germline V gene. In DNA, the CDR3 is TGTGCCAGCAGTGAGTGGGGTACTGGCAATCAGCCCCAGCATTTT. Amino acids: CASSEWGTGNQPQHF.

The chain couples TRBV18 to TRBJ2-3, with 9 positions matching TRBD2. Per the germline V gene, CDR1 is KGHSH and CDR2 is LQKENI. With 1 base clipped from V and 0 bases from J, the junction kept 2 bases outside the gene matches. There are 16 residues in the CDR3. The CDR3 loop reads CASSPLAGASTDTQYF. The CDR3 DNA reads TGTGCCAGCTCACCACTAGCGGGGGCCAGCACAGATACGCAGTATTTT.